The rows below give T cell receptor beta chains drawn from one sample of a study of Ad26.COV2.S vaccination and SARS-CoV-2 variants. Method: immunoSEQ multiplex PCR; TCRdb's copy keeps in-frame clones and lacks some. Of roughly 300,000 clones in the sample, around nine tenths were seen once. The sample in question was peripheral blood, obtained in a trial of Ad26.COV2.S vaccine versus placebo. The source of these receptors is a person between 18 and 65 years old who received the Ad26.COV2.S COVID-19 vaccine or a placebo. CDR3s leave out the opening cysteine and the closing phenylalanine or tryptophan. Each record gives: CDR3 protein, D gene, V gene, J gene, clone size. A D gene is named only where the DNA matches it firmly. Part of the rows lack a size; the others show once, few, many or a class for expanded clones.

CDR3 protein: ASRPYIGGTGELF
D gene: .
V gene: TRBV6-5
J gene: TRBJ2-2
clone size: .

CDR3 protein: ATSRDSGGREEKLF
D gene: .
V gene: TRBV15
J gene: TRBJ1-4
clone size: many

CDR3 protein: ASSQDHSLAGGGEQF
D gene: TRBD2
V gene: TRBV4-1
J gene: TRBJ2-1
clone size: .

CDR3 protein: ASSRQGPYGYT
D gene: TRBD1
V gene: TRBV6-5
J gene: TRBJ1-2
clone size: .

CDR3 protein: ASRGGRGAEAF
D gene: .
V gene: TRBV2
J gene: TRBJ1-1
clone size: .

CDR3 protein: ASSLLSGAQPQH
D gene: .
V gene: TRBV28
J gene: TRBJ1-5
clone size: .

CDR3 protein: ASSLGYRGSTDTQY
D gene: TRBD1
V gene: TRBV5-1
J gene: TRBJ2-3
clone size: .

CDR3 protein: ASSEHREENSPLH
D gene: .
V gene: TRBV6-1
J gene: TRBJ1-6
clone size: .

CDR3 protein: ASSEQGSTEAF
D gene: TRBD1
V gene: TRBV3-1/TRBV3-2
J gene: TRBJ1-1
clone size: once

CDR3 protein: ASSVEVRNTEAF
D gene: .
V gene: TRBV9
J gene: TRBJ1-1
clone size: .

CDR3 protein: ASSEAPSFSSGNTIY
D gene: .
V gene: TRBV6-1
J gene: TRBJ1-3
clone size: .

CDR3 protein: ASSLGLGETQY
D gene: TRBD2
V gene: TRBV7-2
J gene: TRBJ2-5
clone size: .

CDR3 protein: ASSARQGGNYGYT
D gene: TRBD1
V gene: TRBV6-5
J gene: TRBJ1-2
clone size: few

CDR3 protein: ASSLAPPPNTEAF
D gene: .
V gene: TRBV5-1
J gene: TRBJ1-1
clone size: .

CDR3 protein: ASSQERGSGGELF
D gene: .
V gene: TRBV4-3
J gene: TRBJ2-2
clone size: .

CDR3 protein: ASSSGGSVETQY
D gene: TRBD2
V gene: TRBV5-1
J gene: TRBJ2-5
clone size: .

CDR3 protein: ASSQEVGGDQPQH
D gene: TRBD1
V gene: TRBV4-2
J gene: TRBJ1-5
clone size: once

CDR3 protein: ASTLVRGPGELF
D gene: TRBD1
V gene: TRBV2
J gene: TRBJ2-2
clone size: .

CDR3 protein: ASSLGQGDEQY
D gene: TRBD1
V gene: TRBV5-1
J gene: TRBJ2-7
clone size: few

CDR3 protein: ASSYWDRGTDTQY
D gene: TRBD1
V gene: TRBV5-5
J gene: TRBJ2-3
clone size: once

CDR3 protein: ASSSLTGGRAAF
D gene: TRBD1
V gene: TRBV28
J gene: TRBJ1-1
clone size: .

CDR3 protein: ASSITGLITGANVLT
D gene: TRBD2
V gene: TRBV19
J gene: TRBJ2-6
clone size: .

CDR3 protein: ASSQDLGRVSNQPQH
D gene: .
V gene: TRBV4-2
J gene: TRBJ1-5
clone size: .

CDR3 protein: ASSLASDRTEQY
D gene: .
V gene: TRBV7-9
J gene: TRBJ2-7
clone size: .

CDR3 protein: ASSLGVAEVSTDTQY
D gene: .
V gene: TRBV7-2
J gene: TRBJ2-3
clone size: .

CDR3 protein: ASSLGPQNIGNTIY
D gene: .
V gene: TRBV5-1
J gene: TRBJ1-3
clone size: .

CDR3 protein: ASSLGQGAYEQY
D gene: TRBD1
V gene: TRBV5-6
J gene: TRBJ2-7
clone size: .

CDR3 protein: ASSQGSGVNSPLH
D gene: .
V gene: TRBV4-3
J gene: TRBJ1-6
clone size: few

CDR3 protein: ASSQDGGQSYQPQH
D gene: TRBD1
V gene: TRBV3-1/TRBV3-2
J gene: TRBJ1-5
clone size: .

CDR3 protein: ASSLDQRINTQY
D gene: .
V gene: TRBV7-9
J gene: TRBJ2-3
clone size: .

CDR3 protein: ASSEGLGTGRTEAF
D gene: TRBD1
V gene: TRBV2
J gene: TRBJ1-1
clone size: .

CDR3 protein: AISDVGTDSGGFYNEQF
D gene: TRBD2
V gene: TRBV10-3
J gene: TRBJ2-1
clone size: .

CDR3 protein: ASSPETGLGTEAF
D gene: TRBD1
V gene: TRBV28
J gene: TRBJ1-1
clone size: .

CDR3 protein: ASSSRWSYEQY
D gene: .
V gene: TRBV11-1
J gene: TRBJ2-7
clone size: .